Detailed here is one T cell receptor (beta chain). This specimen belongs to a study of tumor-infiltrating lymphocytes in primary liver carcinoma. The V gene lost 4 bases and the J gene lost 6 bases, with 13 bases spanning the gap. CDR3 length equals 13 residues. Germline CDR1 reads SGHDT; CDR2 reads YYEEEE. Starting material of about 480 ng total RNA yielded TCR beta cDNA via a constant-region primer. Nested multiplex PCR, run for three rounds with slightly modified ARM-PCR, yielded TCR beta libraries. With TRBV1-TRBV30 forward primers and a C-beta reverse primer, the first two PCR rounds were run for about 10 cycles each. Each CDR3 protein is one row after TCRdb ran MiXCR on the multiplex PCR reads. The sample yields about 99,000 distinct CDR3 sequences, roughly 69% seen once. Scientists recovered RNA and DNA together from approximately 20-30 mg of unsorted bulk tissue.

The sequenced material came from liver tumor tissue from sampling region 5. Specified subset: tumor region T5, tumor centre. The receptor was derived from a woman between 55 and 75 years old with primary liver carcinoma and hepatitis B virus infection. V usage is TRBV5-6 and J usage is TRBJ1-2; D is unresolved. The chain's CDR3 is CASSSRSGDGYTF. CDR3 coding DNA: TGTGCCAGCAGCAGCCGAAGTGGGGATGGCTACACCTTC. The full variable domain, with the rest looked up from reference TRBV5-6 and TRBJ1-2, is DAGVTQSPTHLIKTRGQQVTLRCSPKSGHDTVSWYQQALGQGPQFIFQYYEEEERQRGNFPDRFSGHQFPNYSSELNVNALLLGDSALYLCASSSRSGDGYTFGSGTRLTVV.